These 26 T cell receptor beta chains came from one sample sequenced in a study of T cells after yellow fever vaccination. MiXCR, applied by TCRdb to the 5' RACE reads, yields one record per CDR3 protein. This table holds around 250,000 distinct CDR3 sequences, 6.5% to 8.5% found once. Sequenced here: CD4+ T cells sorted from PBMCs, sampled 15 days after the yellow fever booster vaccination. The source is a young man who received the YFV17D yellow fever vaccine.

This chain links TRBV30 with TRBJ1-2; D is undetermined. CDR3 length equals 13 residues. Per the germline V gene, CDR1 is GTSNPN and CDR2 is SVGIG (reference sequence). Trimming stripped 0 bases from V and 4 bases from J, with 9 bases between. In nucleotides, the CDR3 is TGTGCCTGGAGTGTACAAGGAATCTATGGCTACACCTTC. Protein: CAWSVQGIYGYTF.

The genes are TRBV5-6 and TRBJ2-7, with 8 bases fitting TRBD1. The CDR3 extends over 12 amino acids. Per germline, CDR1 SGHDT and CDR2 YYEEEE. V lost 4 bases, J lost 12 bases, and 9 bases stayed unmatched. CDR3 coding DNA: TGTGCCAGCAGCCCCGGGACAGGCGCAGGGTACTTC. Encoded protein: CASSPGTGAGYF.

There are a few counts of this clonotype. The chain employs TRBV7-2 and TRBJ2-1; 10 nucleotides agree with TRBD2. Per germline, CDR1 SGHTA and CDR2 FQGNSA. This CDR3 has 15 amino acids. V trimming: 5 bases; J trimming: 7 bases; junction bases outside the gene matches: 8. CDR3 sequence (DNA): TGTGCCAGCAGCGAGAGCGGGAGGGTAGGAAATGAGCAGTTCTTC. It codes for CASSESGRVGNEQFF.

This clonotype was recorded many times. The CDR3 loop is CASHTVRGGETQYF. The CDR3 DNA follows: TGTGCCAGCCATACGGTGCGGGGAGGGGAGACCCAGTACTTC. V gene TRBV3-1 combines with J gene TRBJ2-5; 7 positions match TRBD2. Germline V lookup: CDR1 LGHDT, CDR2 YNNKEL (reference sequence). The V segment lost 8 bases and the J segment 5 bases; nucleotides outside the gene matches: 11. The CDR3 covers 14 residues.

This clonotype occurred many times. V usage is TRBV15 and J usage is TRBJ2-5; D remains unclear. The germline CDR1 and CDR2 sequences are LNHNV and YYDKDF (reference sequence). The CDR3 consists of 12 residues. V lost 0 bases and J lost 8, with 7 bases in between. The DNA for the CDR3 is TGTGCCACCAGCAGAGATTGGCTTACCCAGTACTTC. This encodes CATSRDWLTQYF. The whole variable domain, remainder taken from reference TRBV15 and TRBJ2-5, is DAMVIQNPRYQVTQFGKPVTLSCSQTLNHNVMYWYQQKSSQAPKLLFHYYDKDFNNEADTPDNFQSRRPNTSFCFLDIRSPGLGDTAMYLCATSRDWLTQYFGPGTRLLVL.

This clonotype was recorded a few times. The chain carries TRBV5-1 and TRBJ2-5; D call uncertain. V shed 2 bases and J shed 2 bases, with 10 bases lying between them. This CDR3 contains 14 residues. The germline V gene has CDR1 SGHRS and CDR2 YFSETQ. The CDR3 here is CASSFLADQETQYF. The CDR3 bases are TGCGCCAGCAGCTTCCTGGCCGATCAAGAGACCCAGTACTTC.

With respect to this clonotype: Being one base from a much bigger clone, this may be a read error. The rearrangement joins TRBV29-1 to TRBJ2-5; TRBD1 agrees at 9 bases. The trim removed 4 bases at V and 7 bases at J, leaving 13 bases unmatched. Germline CDR1 SQVTM, CDR2 ANQGSEA. This CDR3 comprises 15 residues. The CDR3 sequence: CSVASGTGIEATQYF. CDR3 nucleotides: TGCAGCGTTGCATCGGGGACAGGGATTGAAGCGACCCAGTACTTC. The variable domain in full, with the rest retrieved from reference TRBV29-1 and TRBJ2-5, is SAVISQKPSRDICQRGTSLTIQCQVDSQVTMMFWYRQQPGQSLTLIATANQGSEATYESGFVIDKFPISRPNLTFSTLTVSNMSPEDSSIYLCSVASGTGIEATQYFGPGTRLLVL.

This clonotype was recorded many times. This chain uses TRBV20-1 with TRBJ2-1; TRBD2 matches 14 bases. The V segment lost 2 bases and the J segment 8 bases; nucleotides outside the gene matches: 5. Germline V gives CDR1 DFQATT, CDR2 SNEGSKA (reference sequence). This CDR3 is 15 amino acids long. CDR3 DNA sequence: TGCAGTGCTAGACACCCGGGACTAGCGGGAGATGAGCAGTTCTTC. Translated, it gives CSARHPGLAGDEQFF.

This clonotype was detected many times. This chain uses TRBV5-1 with TRBJ2-7; TRBD1 is a possible D gene (5 bases). Germline values: CDR1 SGHRS, CDR2 YFSETQ. The V and J ends lost 4 bases and 4 bases respectively, with 15 bases between them. This CDR3 has 14 residues. The CDR3 loop reads CASSGSGKEYEQYF. CDR3 DNA: TGCGCCAGCAGCGGATCAGGGAAGGAGTACGAGCAGTACTTC. The whole variable domain, remainder taken from reference TRBV5-1 and TRBJ2-7, is KAGVTQTPRYLIKTRGQQVTLSCSPISGHRSVSWYQQTPGQGLQFLFEYFSETQRNKGNFPGRFSGRQFSNSRSEMNVSTLELGDSALYLCASSGSGKEYEQYFGPGTRLTVT.

The chain is built from TRBV20-1 and TRBJ2-3; 10 nucleotides align to TRBD2. The germline V gene has CDR1 DFQATT and CDR2 SNEGSKA (reference sequence). This CDR3 comprises 13 residues. CDR3 sequence reads: CSSAGGFGDTQYF. The CDR3 nucleotides read TGCAGCTCAGCGGGAGGGTTCGGCGATACGCAGTATTTT.

This clonotype was seen repeatedly, ten times or more. The rearrangement joins TRBV5-1 to TRBJ2-5; 14 bases are a match to TRBD2. J lost 5 bases, V lost 5 bases, and 8 bases had no gene match. Germline CDR1 reads SGHRS; CDR2 reads YFSETQ. There are 16 residues in the CDR3. The CDR3 nucleotides read TGCGCCAGCAGAGAGACTAGCGGGAGGGCCGCGGAGACCCAGTACTTC. It is translated as CASRETSGRAAETQYF.

The sample holds a few counts of this clonotype. The chain joins TRBV18 to TRBJ1-6, with D perhaps TRBD1 (6 bases). The CDR3 sequence is 16 residues long. CDR1 and CDR2 (germline): KGHSH, LQKENI. Trimming removed 4 bases at V and 10 bases at J, with 20 bases between. The CDR3 is CASSLFEDSKNSPLHF. CDR3 DNA: TGTGCCAGCTCACTATTCGAGGACAGCAAAAACTCACCCCTCCACTTT.

In its sample, this clonotype was seen a few times. The genes are TRBV29-1 and TRBJ2-7; no definite D call. The germline V gene has CDR1 SQVTM and CDR2 ANQGSEA. Trimming left V 1 base short and J 5 bases short, with 6 bases between. The CDR3 contains 11 residues. This CDR3 is CSVEVWNEQYF. The CDR3 region has the DNA TGCAGCGTTGAAGTTTGGAACGAGCAGTACTTC.

This clonotype was observed a few times. V and J are TRBV18 and TRBJ2-3; 15 bases map to TRBD2. Trimming took 2 bases from V and 6 from J; bases not matched to a gene: 6. The germline CDR1 and CDR2 sequences are KGHSH and LQKENI. There are 17 residues in the CDR3. Here the CDR3 reads CASSPGLAGGPTDTQYF. CDR3 bases: TGTGCCAGCTCACCAGGACTAGCGGGAGGGCCAACGGATACGCAGTATTTT.

In its sample, this clonotype was seen a few times. The chain combines TRBV7-2 with TRBJ2-7, with 9 bases lining up with TRBD2. The CDR3 runs to 15 residues. Trimming cost V 5 bases and J 3 bases; bases outside gene matches: 8. Per germline, CDR1 SGHTA and CDR2 FQGNSA. CDR3 sequence (DNA): TGTGCCAGCAGCCCTAGGCCAGCGGGGGGCTACGAGCAGTACTTC. Its protein product is CASSPRPAGGYEQYF.

The chain is built from TRBV5-1 and TRBJ2-2; 7 bases fit TRBD1. J gave up 5 bases and V 1 base, and 8 bases lay outside the gene matches. Germline CDR1 and CDR2: SGHRS and YFSETQ. CDR3 length: 16 amino acids. CDR3 sequence reads: CASSLIRGRSTGELFF. The CDR3 region has the DNA TGCGCCAGCAGCTTGATAAGGGGGCGAAGTACCGGGGAGCTGTTTTTT. The full variable domain, in which reference TRBV5-1 and TRBJ2-2 provide the parts outside the CDR3, is KAGVTQTPRYLIKTRGQQVTLSCSPISGHRSVSWYQQTPGQGLQFLFEYFSETQRNKGNFPGRFSGRQFSNSRSEMNVSTLELGDSALYLCASSLIRGRSTGELFFGEGSRLTVL.

V and J are TRBV29-1 and TRBJ2-1, with D maybe TRBD1 (5 bases). Germline V lookup: CDR1 SQVTM, CDR2 ANQGSEA. Trimming removed 4 bases at V and 8 bases at J, with 9 bases between. The CDR3 extends over 11 amino acids. This chain's CDR3 is CSVVRADEQFF. DNA for the CDR3: TGCAGCGTTGTCAGGGCCGATGAGCAGTTCTTC.

In this sample, this clonotype turned up a few times. J is TRBJ2-3 and V is TRBV20-1; D is unclear. CDR1 is DFQATT and CDR2 is SNEGSKA in the germline V gene (reference sequence). V shed 4 bases and J shed 6 bases, with 20 bases lying between them. The CDR3 length is 15 residues. This CDR3 is CSATSSRIKGDTQYF. In DNA form, the CDR3 reads TGCAGTGCTACCAGTAGCAGGATAAAAGGTGATACGCAGTATTTT.

This clonotype was detected a few times. The J gene is TRBJ1-1, the V gene TRBV7-2; unclear D gene. CDR3 length equals 13 residues. V was pared by 0 bases and J by 11 bases, with 13 bases between. Germline assignment: CDR1 SGHTA and CDR2 FQGNSA. CDR3 coding DNA: TGTGCCAGCAGCTTAGCGAGTCGCGCCGGGGCTTTCTTT. Translating it yields CASSLASRAGAFF.

The sample holds many counts of this clonotype. This chain joins TRBV4-2 and TRBJ2-5, with D unresolved. Germline CDR1 reads LGHNA; CDR2 reads YNFKEQ. Trimming left V 0 bases short and J 7 bases short, with 9 bases between. The CDR3 has 13 amino acids. CDR3 DNA sequence: TGTGCCAGCAGCCAAGATCTTTTTGTGACCCAGTACTTC. Its translation: CASSQDLFVTQYF.

Ten or more counts support this clonotype. The chain is built from TRBV28 and TRBJ2-5, with D unclear. The germline V gene has CDR1 MDHEN and CDR2 SYDVKM. V was shortened by 6 bases and J by 3 bases, with 8 bases between the two germline ends. The CDR3 runs 12 residues. CDR3 in DNA: TGTGCCAGCAGATCTAATAAAGAGACCCAGTACTTC. This codes for CASRSNKETQYF.

There are many counts of this clonotype. V is TRBV9 and J is TRBJ2-1; no reliable D call. Germline V lookup: CDR1 SGDLS, CDR2 YYNGEE. V was trimmed by 2 bases and J by 5 bases, leaving 14 bases between them. The CDR3 runs to 15 residues. The CDR3 spells CASSVTDRIDNEQFF. CDR3 nucleotides: TGTGCCAGCAGCGTCACCGATAGGATTGACAATGAGCAGTTCTTC.

This sequence joins TRBV24-1 and TRBJ2-1, with D perhaps given as TRBD1 or TRBD2 (5 bases each). The CDR3 is 16 residues long. Trimming shortened V by 2 bases and J by 6 bases, and 16 bases separated the two germline ends. CDR1 and CDR2 from the germline V gene are KGHDR and SFDVKD. Written as DNA, the CDR3 is TGTGCCACCAGTGATTCGCGGAGAGGGGCCTCCAATGAGCAGTTCTTC. Its protein is CATSDSRRGASNEQFF.

In its sample, this clonotype was seen many times. CDR3 region: CASSLEAGRETQYF. In DNA form, the CDR3 reads TGTGCCAGCAGCTTAGAAGCGGGACGGGAGACCCAGTACTTC. The genes are TRBV7-2 and TRBJ2-5; 7 nucleotides line up with TRBD2. J was trimmed by 5 bases and V by 1 base; bases with no gene match: 4. The CDR3 loop spans 14 amino acids. Germline values: CDR1 SGHTA, CDR2 FQGNSA. The whole variable domain, remainder taken from reference TRBV7-2 and TRBJ2-5, is GAGVSQSPSNKVTEKGKDVELRCDPISGHTALYWYRQSLGQGLEFLIYFQGNSAPDKSGLPSDRFSAERTGGSVSTLTIQRTQQEDSAVYLCASSLEAGRETQYFGPGTRLLVL.

This clonotype was seen only a few times. The genes are TRBV7-9 and TRBJ2-5, with a tentative D call TRBD2 (6 bases). The CDR3 consists of 14 residues. Looked up from germline, CDR1 is SEHNR and CDR2 is FQNEAQ (reference sequence). V dropped 5 bases and J dropped 4 bases, with 14 bases sitting between them. The CDR3 protein is CASSPGLDTETQYF. The DNA for the CDR3 is TGTGCCAGCAGCCCGGGACTGGACACAGAGACCCAGTACTTC.

At least ten counts were recorded for this clonotype. The DNA of the CDR3 is TGTGCCAGCTCACACCCAAATCAGCCCCAGCATTTT. Translated: CASSHPNQPQHF. V and J are TRBV18 and TRBJ1-5; D ambiguous. CDR1 is KGHSH and CDR2 is LQKENI in the germline V gene. Between the trimmed V and J ends, which lost 4 bases and 4 bases, there was a span of 5 bases. This CDR3 is 12 amino acids long.